This T cell receptor (beta chain) was sequenced for a study of cytomegalovirus exposure and HLA in healthy donors. Whole-study findings and limits: Excluded were some V segments that proved indistinguishable, including TRBV6-2 and TRBV6-3.

The CDR3 runs to 12 residues. V lost 8 bases and J lost 0; bases outside the gene matches: 1. The germline V gene encodes CDR1 LNHDA and CDR2 SQIVND (reference sequence). PCR used 60 Vbeta primers and 13 Jbeta primers. Generated by immunoSEQ multiplex PCR, the TCRdb table keeps only in-frame clones and is missing some. The sample contains 160,000 or so clones, approximately 80% of which appear only once. About this clone: Its target is not known.

The receptor was derived from a male donor in good health and CMV-seropositive. This chain links TRBV19 with TRBJ2-7, with 7 bases identical to TRBD2. Sequencing was done on a sample of PBMCs. The CDR3 spells CASRGSSYEQYF. CDR3 nucleotides: TGTGCCAGTCGCGGGAGCTCCTACGAGCAGTACTTC.